This T cell receptor (beta chain) was observed in a study of T cell responses to AZD1222 COVID-19 vaccine. Study-level information: Samples with a second dose at about 4 or about 12 weeks were pooled together. General study findings and limits: Spike-specific TCR breadth and depth grew following two AZD1222 doses. Possibly, clonal diversity was underestimated; donors were largely white British and included more females. Baseline antibody screening turned up just six or seven seropositive AZD1222 recipients.

In germline, CDR1 is KGHSH, CDR2 LQKENI. Unmatched junction bases numbered 2, after V lost 3 bases and J lost 3 bases. The CDR3 runs to 15 residues. The data were produced by immunoSEQ multiplex PCR, yet TCRdb's version contains in-frame clones alone and is incomplete. The sample carries 150,000 to 200,000 clones, around 92% recorded once. Turning to this clone: The antigen remains unidentified.

The chain joins TRBV18 to TRBJ2-6; 7 bases align to TRBD1. The receptor was derived from an adult in good health. Sequences were derived from peripheral blood, sampled on day 0 of AZD1222 vaccination. This CDR3 is CASSPRGLGANVLTF. DNA of the CDR3: TGTGCCAGCTCACCTAGGGGGCTTGGGGCCAACGTCCTGACTTTC.